These 5 T cell receptor beta chains share one sample of origin, sequenced in a study of blood T cell repertoires in COVID-19. Clones were sequenced by immunoSEQ multiplex PCR, and TCRdb holds only the in-frame ones, with some missing. The data show some 200,000 clones, 70% to 90% seen once. Input material: peripheral blood. Source of these receptors: a woman between 18 and 29 years old who had recovered from COVID-19.

The genes are TRBV9 and TRBJ1-6, with 10 bases lining up with TRBD1. The V and J ends lost 2 bases and 8 bases, in that order; junction bases with no gene match: 10. CDR3 length: 17 residues. Germline V lookup: CDR1 SGDLS, CDR2 YYNGEE. CDR3 sequence: CASSVSWTGTGDSPLHF. The CDR3 DNA reads as TGTGCCAGCAGCGTCTCGTGGACCGGGACAGGGGATTCACCCCTCCACTTT.

The rearrangement uses TRBV4-3 and TRBJ2-2; TRBD2 aligns across 9 bases. Per the germline V gene, CDR1 is LGHNA and CDR2 is YSLEER. The CDR3 length is 18 residues. The V and J ends lost 0 bases and 5 bases, in that order; junction bases with no gene match: 10. The CDR3 reads CASSQEGLAGVVTGELFF. The DNA of the CDR3 is TGCGCCAGCAGCCAAGAGGGGTTAGCGGGAGTGGTTACCGGGGAGCTGTTTTTT.

This rearrangement joins TRBV7-3 to TRBJ2-3; 10 bases line up with TRBD2. This CDR3 has 15 residues. V shed 2 bases and J 5 bases; nucleotides not matched to a gene: 4. CDR1 SGHTA and CDR2 FQGTGA come from the germline V gene. The CDR3 nucleotides read TGTGCCAGCAGCTTATGGCTAGCGGGAGTAGATACGCAGTATTTT. It specifies CASSLWLAGVDTQYF.

V usage is TRBV24-1 and J usage is TRBJ2-5; the D is unclear. Trimming took 4 bases from V and 4 from J, leaving 12 bases between them. Germline lookup yields CDR1 KGHDR and CDR2 SFDVKD. This CDR3 spans 14 amino acids. The CDR3 loop reads CATSDGRSLETQYF. CDR3 DNA: TGTGCCACCAGTGACGGTCGTTCCCTAGAGACCCAGTACTTC.

The rearrangement joins TRBV20-1 to TRBJ2-7; D remains ambiguous. CDR1 is DFQATT, CDR2 SNEGSKA, per germline (reference sequence). The ends were cut back, 4 bases at V and 4 bases at J, with 5 bases in the middle. The CDR3 is made up of 10 amino acids. CDR3 loop: CSATSYEQYF. The DNA for the CDR3 is TGCAGTGCTACGAGTTACGAGCAGTACTTC.